This T cell receptor beta chain was recovered during a study of cytomegalovirus exposure and HLA in healthy donors. The CDR3 contains 16 residues. The V gene's germline CDR1 is SNHLY and CDR2 FYNNEI. Trimming took 3 bases from V and 7 from J; bases not matched to a gene: 5. Some clones are missing from TCRdb's copy, which holds only in-frame ones; the method was immunoSEQ multiplex PCR. The table includes tens of thousands of clones, 90% to 97% detected once. The rearrangement links TRBV2 to TRBJ2-2; 13 bases are shared with TRBD2. Sequenced input: PBMCs. The receptor was derived from a woman between 18 and 29 years old in good health and CMV-seronegative. The CDR3 loop is CASSDTSGGGGGELFF. The CDR3 DNA is TGTGCCAGCAGTGACACTAGCGGGGGGGGAGGCGGGGAGCTGTTTTTT. The full variable domain, rest sourced from reference TRBV2 and TRBJ2-2, is EPEVTQTPSHQVTQMGQEVILRCVPISNHLYFYWYRQILGQKVEFLVSFYNNEISEKSEIFDDQFSVERPDGSNFTLKIRSTKLEDSAMYFCASSDTSGGGGGELFFGEGSRLTVL.